Shown below are 27 T cell receptor beta chains from a single sample sequenced in a study of blood T cell repertoires in COVID-19. Measured with immunoSEQ multiplex PCR; TCRdb has only the in-frame clones, and not every one. The sample yields 86,000 or so clones, around 82% seen once. Source material: peripheral blood. The receptors shown here come from a woman of 80 years or more with acute or convalescent COVID-19.

The CDR3 region has the DNA TGTGCCAGCAGCTCCTCGGAGGCTTACGCTAACTATGGCTACACCTTC. This sequence encodes CASSSSEAYANYGYTF. The chain couples TRBV7-9 to TRBJ1-2; D call uncertain. V shed 4 bases and J shed 0 bases, with 15 bases lying between them. CDR1 and CDR2 from the germline V gene are SEHNR and FQNEAQ (reference sequence). This CDR3 contains 16 residues.

In its sample, this clone was seen a few times. The rearrangement joins TRBV3-1 (or the pseudogene TRBV3-2) to TRBJ1-4, with D possibly TRBD1 on 5 matching bases. The CDR3 runs to 15 residues. V shed 1 base and J shed 10 bases, with 16 bases lying between them. The germline V gene encodes CDR1 LGHDT and CDR2 YNNKEL (reference sequence). CDR3 DNA sequence: TGTGCCAGCAGCCAAGGCGGAATTCAGGGTAGAAAACTGTTTTTT. As protein: CASSQGGIQGRKLFF.

The genes are TRBV18 and TRBJ1-1, with D possibly TRBD1 on 6 matching bases. CDR1 KGHSH and CDR2 LQKENI come from the germline V gene. The CDR3 runs to 17 residues. V was shortened by 3 bases and J by 0 bases, with 17 bases between the two germline ends. The CDR3 protein is CASSPSQGLGMNTEAFF. The CDR3 nucleotides read TGTGCCAGCTCACCGTCACAGGGATTAGGCATGAACACTGAAGCTTTCTTT.

The CDR3 DNA is TGTGCCAGCAGCCAAAACACCCCCTCCTACAATGAGCAGTTCTTC. Protein sequence: CASSQNTPSYNEQFF. The chain uses TRBV14 and TRBJ2-1; D gene unclear. The CDR3 extends over 15 amino acids. V gave up 2 bases and J gave up 0 bases, with 8 bases separating them. In germline, CDR1 is SGHDN, CDR2 FVKESK.

V gene TRBV10-2 combines with J gene TRBJ1-2; possible D gene TRBD1, 5 bases. Germline V CDR1 and CDR2: WSHSY, SAAADI. Trimming cost V 2 bases and J 13 bases, with 14 bases left between them. The length of the CDR3 is 12 residues. CDR3 sequence reads: CASSEGQGVSTF. In DNA form, the CDR3 reads TGCGCCAGCAGTGAGGGGCAGGGCGTCTCCACCTTC.

The V call is TRBV5-5, the J call TRBJ1-3; the match to TRBD1 covers 7 bases. The trim removed 0 bases at V and 1 base at J, leaving 10 bases unmatched. Germline CDR1 SGHKS, CDR2 YYEKEE (reference sequence). This CDR3 region has 18 residues. In DNA, the CDR3 is TGTGCCAGCAGCTTGGTGGCAGGGGGAGGTGGGTCTGGAAACACCATATATTTT. Translating it yields CASSLVAGGGGSGNTIYF.

This clone has only one observation. The rearrangement uses TRBV3-1 (or the pseudogene TRBV3-2) and TRBJ1-2; D remains unclear. The germline V and J ends were trimmed by 0 bases and 7 bases, with 12 bases remaining between them. From germline, CDR1 is LGHDT and CDR2 YNNKEL (reference sequence). The CDR3 covers 14 residues. The CDR3 DNA is TGTGCCAGCAGCCAAGATGGCCGGGGAACTGGCTACACCTTC. Encoded protein: CASSQDGRGTGYTF.

V is TRBV2 and J is TRBJ1-2, with 7 bases lining up with TRBD1. Germline V CDR1 and CDR2: SNHLY, FYNNEI. This CDR3 is 13 amino acids long. Unmatched junction bases numbered 0, after V lost 2 bases and J lost 3 bases. Here the CDR3 DNA reads TGTGCCAGCAGTGAAACAGGGGACTATGGCTACACCTTC. It is translated as CASSETGDYGYTF.

The rearrangement joins TRBV20-1 to TRBJ2-1; 9 bases are a match to TRBD2. CDR3 length: 15 residues. Per the germline V gene, CDR1 is DFQATT and CDR2 is SNEGSKA (reference sequence). The junction had 14 bases not matched to a gene; V was cut back by 6 bases and J by 8 bases. CDR3 in DNA: TGCAGTGCCAGTGGCTCGGGTAGCGGGAGCTATGAGCAGTTCTTC. As protein: CSASGSGSGSYEQFF.

Details on this clone: Other DNA sequences from this sample encode an identical CDR3 as well. V gene TRBV9 combines with J gene TRBJ2-5, with no clear D. CDR3 length: 12 amino acids. Trimming pared 0 bases from V and 3 bases from J, leaving 3 bases between. The germline V gene encodes CDR1 SGDLS and CDR2 YYNGEE. DNA of the CDR3: TGTGCCAGCAGCGTAGCGGAAGAGACCCAGTACTTC. Translation: CASSVAEETQYF.

The chain couples TRBV6-5 to TRBJ2-5; D unresolved. V gave up 6 bases and J gave up 4 bases, with 15 bases separating them. This CDR3 region has 14 residues. Germline CDR1 and CDR2: MNHEY and SVGAGI. The CDR3 coding sequence is TGTGCCAGCAGGGAGACCACGACGCGAGAGACCCAGTACTTC. It yields the protein CASRETTTRETQYF.

The rearrangement uses TRBV3-1 (or the pseudogene TRBV3-2) and TRBJ2-5, with D possibly matching TRBD2 (6 bases). Trimming pared 2 bases from V and 5 bases from J, leaving 15 bases between. The CDR3 contains 15 residues. CDR1 and CDR2 from the germline V gene are LGHDT and YNNKEL (reference sequence). The CDR3, as DNA: TGTGCCAGCAGCCAATGGGGGGAATCGGTGGAGACCCAGTACTTC. It specifies CASSQWGESVETQYF.

The genes are TRBV5-1 and TRBJ2-7; D may be TRBD1 (6 bases). V lost 3 bases and J 3 bases, leaving 10 bases between the germline ends. Germline CDR1 SGHRS, CDR2 YFSETQ. This CDR3 is built from 13 residues. The CDR3 region has the DNA TGCGCCAGCAGCTCAGGGACATTCTACGAGCAGTACTTC. Amino acids: CASSSGTFYEQYF. The whole variable domain, remainder taken from reference TRBV5-1 and TRBJ2-7, is KAGVTQTPRYLIKTRGQQVTLSCSPISGHRSVSWYQQTPGQGLQFLFEYFSETQRNKGNFPGRFSGRQFSNSRSEMNVSTLELGDSALYLCASSSGTFYEQYFGPGTRLTVT.

This chain uses TRBV9 with TRBJ1-4, with 9 bases that match TRBD1. The trim removed 4 bases at V and 6 bases at J, leaving 7 bases unmatched. From germline, CDR1 is SGDLS and CDR2 YYNGEE. The CDR3 extends over 15 amino acids. In DNA, the CDR3 is TGTGCCAGCAGCCCTACGGGACAGGGCTATGAAAAACTGTTTTTT. This gives the protein CASSPTGQGYEKLFF.

This clone was seen just once. V is TRBV27 and J is TRBJ2-7, with D possibly matching TRBD2 (6 bases). The CDR3 has 15 residues. Per the germline V gene, CDR1 is MNHEY and CDR2 is SMNVEV (reference sequence). V shed 3 bases and J shed 0 bases, with 12 bases lying between them. CDR3 sequence: CASSFFAGSSYEQYF. The CDR3 nucleotides read TGTGCCAGCAGTTTTTTCGCGGGGAGCTCCTACGAGCAGTACTTC.

V is TRBV20-1 and J is TRBJ2-7, with a weak D call TRBD2 (5 bases). The CDR3 totals 14 residues. Germline V CDR1 and CDR2: DFQATT, SNEGSKA (reference sequence). Trimming removed 6 bases from V and 0 bases from J, with 15 bases in between. The CDR3 loop reads CSASWGAPSYEQYF. For the CDR3, the DNA is TGCAGTGCAAGTTGGGGAGCGCCCTCCTACGAGCAGTACTTC.

The CDR3 is CASSFSDNPTEAFF. CDR3 DNA: TGCGCCAGCAGCTTTTCGGACAATCCAACTGAAGCTTTCTTT. This chain joins TRBV5-1 and TRBJ1-1, with a weak D call TRBD1 (5 bases). The germline CDR1 and CDR2 sequences are SGHRS and YFSETQ. Trimming took off 2 bases at V and 5 bases at J, with 13 bases between the two ends. The CDR3 consists of 14 residues.

This CDR3 is CASSTQDGRENIQYF. CDR3 coding DNA: TGTGCCAGCAGTACGCAGGACGGCAGGGAAAACATTCAGTACTTC. The chain uses TRBV6-6 and TRBJ2-4; D might be TRBD1 (5 bases). V was clipped by 5 bases and J by 5 bases, with 16 bases between them. The CDR3 is 15 amino acids. CDR1 is MNHNY, CDR2 SVGAGI, per germline (reference sequence).

This rearrangement joins TRBV20-1 to TRBJ1-2; D perhaps matches TRBD1 (5 bases). Trimming took off 3 bases at V and 4 bases at J, with 21 bases between the two ends. The CDR3 has 16 residues. CDR1 and CDR2 from the germline V gene are DFQATT and SNEGSKA (reference sequence). The CDR3 region has the DNA TGCAGTGCTAGTGGAACGGGGACTCCCCAGGCCTATGGCTACACCTTC. Protein product: CSASGTGTPQAYGYTF.

This chain uses TRBV7-2 with TRBJ2-2, with D possibly TRBD1 on 6 matching bases. CDR1 and CDR2 from the germline V gene are SGHTA and FQGNSA. This CDR3 has 15 amino acids. Between the trimmed V and J ends, which lost 5 bases and 6 bases, there was a span of 16 bases. This CDR3 is CASSISSQGPGELFF. For the CDR3, the DNA is TGTGCCAGCAGCATTAGCTCACAGGGACCCGGGGAGCTGTTTTTT.

The V and J genes are TRBV6-1 and TRBJ2-7; 9 nucleotides agree with TRBD1. Germline lookup yields CDR1 MNHNS and CDR2 SASEGT. The CDR3 totals 15 residues. The V gene end was trimmed by 1 base and the J gene end by 3 bases; junction bases not matched to a gene: 4. CDR3 nucleotides: TGTGCCAGCAGTGAAGTGGGGGGACAGGGCTACGAGCAGTACTTC. Amino acid sequence: CASSEVGGQGYEQYF.

The gene calls are TRBV28 and TRBJ2-2; 14 nucleotides match TRBD2. The junction had 3 bases not matched to a gene; V was cut back by 6 bases and J by 6 bases. CDR1 and CDR2 from the germline V gene are MDHEN and SYDVKM. The CDR3 contains 15 residues. CDR3 DNA: TGTGCCAGCAGAGCGACTAGCGGGAGGGCCGGGGAGCTGTTTTTT. This codes for CASRATSGRAGELFF.

This clone appeared a few times. The V call is TRBV24-1, the J call TRBJ2-1; TRBD2 matches at 15 bases. From germline, CDR1 is KGHDR and CDR2 SFDVKD. V gave up 3 bases and J gave up 0 bases; unmatched junction bases: 5. This CDR3 has 19 residues. CDR3 DNA: TGTGCCACCAGTGATCCCGGACTAGCGGGAGGGAACTCCTACAATGAGCAGTTCTTC. Amino acids: CATSDPGLAGGNSYNEQFF.

The rearrangement links TRBV2 to TRBJ2-1; 7 bases align to TRBD2. The V segment lost 5 bases and the J segment 0 bases; nucleotides outside the gene matches: 7. CDR3 length equals 16 residues. Looked up from germline, CDR1 is SNHLY and CDR2 is FYNNEI. The CDR3 coding sequence is TGTGCCAGCAGTTTAACTAGCGTTAGCTCCTACAATGAGCAGTTCTTC. Protein sequence: CASSLTSVSSYNEQFF.

The V gene is TRBV11-2, the J gene TRBJ1-2; 7 bases fit TRBD1. V shed 1 base, J shed 2 bases, and the junction held 7 bases outside the gene matches. From germline, CDR1 is SGHAT and CDR2 FQNNGV. The CDR3 covers 16 residues. The CDR3 loop reads CASSLGRTGLNYGYTF. The CDR3 nucleotides read TGTGCCAGCAGCTTAGGGCGGACAGGCTTGAACTATGGCTACACCTTC.

The chain links TRBV6-5 to TRBJ2-1; D gene uncertain. The V and J ends lost 6 bases and 6 bases respectively, with 9 bases between them. CDR1 is MNHEY and CDR2 is SVGAGI in the germline V gene. This CDR3 spans 12 amino acids. The CDR3 sequence: CASRLEPNEQFF. CDR3 sequence (DNA): TGTGCCAGCAGGCTAGAACCCAATGAGCAGTTCTTC.

The V gene is TRBV19, the J gene TRBJ2-3; TRBD1 aligns across 7 bases. This CDR3 region has 13 residues. Germline V gives CDR1 LNHDA, CDR2 SQIVND (reference sequence). V lost 5 bases, J lost 7 bases, and 6 bases stayed unmatched. The CDR3 spells CASSGPGQNTQYF. CDR3 sequence (DNA): TGTGCCAGTAGTGGCCCGGGACAGAATACGCAGTATTTT.